The rows below give T cell receptor beta chains drawn from one sample of a study of PD-1 blockade in classical Hodgkin lymphoma. Some clones are missing from TCRdb's copy, which holds only in-frame ones; the method was immunoSEQ multiplex PCR. The table records 40,000 to 45,000 clones, 60% to 80% of them present only once. The sequenced sample was peripheral blood mononuclear cells (PBMCs), obtained before the fourth cycle of nivolumab. These receptors were collected from a human donor with classical Hodgkin lymphoma. The CDR3 runs from the conserved cysteine through the conserved F or W. The D gene is left open where the match is weak. Expanded clones get a size class; other rows say once, few or many, or leave the size out.

>-|TRBJ2-7|TRBD1|TRBV7-2
CASSLSTGDRHEQYF
TGTGCCAGCAGCTTGAGTACAGGGGATCGGCACGAGCAGTACTTC
>-|TRBJ2-1|-|TRBV11-3
CASSLGLINEQFF
TGTGCCAGCAGCTTAGGACTCATCAATGAGCAGTTCTTC
>-|TRBJ2-6|TRBD1|TRBV10-3
CAISVPGQGASGANVLTF
TGTGCCATCAGTGTTCCCGGACAGGGGGCGTCTGGGGCCAACGTCCTGACTTTC
>-|TRBJ1-1|-|TRBV6-6
CASSYSAGGVAFF
TGTGCCAGCAGTTACTCGGCTGGGGGGGTGGCTTTCTTT
>-|TRBJ1-2|-|TRBV11-1
CASSQRDRWDGYTF
TGTGCCAGCAGCCAACGGGATAGGTGGGATGGCTACACCTTC
>-|TRBJ2-7|TRBD1|TRBV28
CASSPTGEIPYEQYF
TGTGCCAGCAGTCCTACAGGGGAAATTCCGTACGAGCAGTACTTC
>-|TRBJ1-1|-|TRBV5-1
CASSMRTGVGTEAFF
TGCGCCAGCAGCATGAGAACAGGTGTAGGTACTGAAGCTTTCTTT
>-|TRBJ2-1|-|TRBV10-3
CAIGGGGATYNEQFF
TGTGCCATCGGGGGGGGCGGGGCCACCTACAATGAGCAGTTCTTC
>-|TRBJ2-3|-|TRBV7-2
CASSLRIAEPTDTQYF
TGTGCCAGCAGCTTAAGAATCGCGGAACCCACAGATACGCAGTATTTT
>-|TRBJ1-5|-|TRBV27
CASREGSRNQPQHF
TGTGCCAGCAGGGAGGGCAGCCGCAATCAGCCCCAGCATTTT
>-|TRBJ1-1|-|TRBV29-1
CSVRDGNTEAFF
TGCAGCGTCCGGGACGGAAACACTGAAGCTTTCTTT
>-|TRBJ1-1|TRBD1|TRBV18
CASSPRGDRGVNTEAFF
TGTGCCAGCTCACCACGAGGGGACAGGGGGGTAAACACTGAAGCTTTCTTT
>-|TRBJ1-5|-|TRBV2
CASSEVRGEQPQHF
TGTGCCAGCAGTGAAGTGCGGGGGGAACAGCCCCAGCATTTT
>-|TRBJ2-7|TRBD1|TRBV7-7
CASSMGQGAIYEQYF
TGTGCTAGCAGCATGGGACAGGGGGCTATCTACGAGCAGTACTTC
>few|TRBJ1-5|-|TRBV27
CASSSTPRAGQPQHF
TGTGCCAGCAGTTCCACCCCCAGGGCTGGTCAGCCCCAGCATTTT
>few|TRBJ2-7|-|TRBV4-1
CASSPSTYEQYF
TGCGCCAGCAGCCCCTCTACCTACGAGCAGTACTTC
>-|TRBJ2-1|-|TRBV5-6
CASSLVDEQFF
TGTGCCAGCAGCTTGGTTGATGAGCAGTTCTTC
>-|TRBJ1-1|-|TRBV29-1
CSVSRITEAFF
TGCAGCGTATCACGGATCACTGAAGCTTTCTTT
>-|TRBJ2-2|TRBD2|TRBV30
CARDERGTTGELFF
TGTGCCCGAGACGAGCGGGGGACCACCGGGGAGCTGTTTTTT
>-|TRBJ1-1|-|TRBV5-1
CASTPRGRDEAFF
TGCGCCAGCACCCCAAGGGGCAGGGATGAAGCTTTCTTT
>-|TRBJ1-1|TRBD1|TRBV28
CASSEQGWNTEAFF
TGTGCCAGCAGTGAACAGGGGTGGAACACTGAAGCTTTCTTT
>-|TRBJ2-5|-|TRBV29-1
CSYWDIQETQYF
TGCAGCTACTGGGATATCCAAGAGACCCAGTACTTC
>-|TRBJ2-1|-|TRBV19
CASKMTVFPHNEQFF
TGTGCCAGTAAGATGACAGTATTCCCCCACAATGAGCAGTTCTTC
>-|TRBJ2-3|TRBD2|TRBV7-4
CASSLRGLACTDTQYF
TGTGCCAGCAGCTTAAGGGGACTAGCGTGCACAGATACGCAGTATTTT
>once|TRBJ1-5|-|TRBV28
CASSESYGPQHF
TGTGCCAGCAGCGAATCCTATGGGCCCCAGCATTTT
>-|TRBJ2-3|TRBD1|TRBV11-2
CASSLELGQGTDTQYF
TGTGCCAGCAGCTTAGAGTTAGGACAGGGGACGGATACGCAGTATTTT
>-|TRBJ2-7|-|TRBV7-2
CASSLVQATPYEQYF
TGTGCCAGCAGCTTAGTACAGGCCACCCCCTACGAGCAGTACTTC
>medium-sized|TRBJ1-1|-|TRBV10-3
CAISENPRTANTEAFF
TGTGCCATCAGTGAAAACCCCCGGACAGCCAACACTGAAGCTTTCTTT
>few|TRBJ2-7|-|TRBV11-2
CASSRTGSSSYEQYF
TGTGCCAGCAGCCGTACGGGATCAAGCTCCTACGAGCAGTACTTC
>-|TRBJ2-2|-|TRBV27
CASSLYPGSGELFF
TGTGCCAGCAGTTTATATCCGGGGTCCGGGGAGCTGTTTTTT
>once|TRBJ1-2|-|TRBV5-4
CASSLNRDGYTF
TGTGCCAGCAGCTTGAACAGGGACGGCTACACCTTC
>-|TRBJ1-4|TRBD1|TRBV27
CASSPTTGDNEKLFF
TGTGCCAGCAGTCCCACGACAGGGGATAATGAAAAACTGTTTTTT
>-|TRBJ1-2|-|TRBV30
CAWSGGNSYGYTF
TGTGCCTGGAGTGGTGGTAATTCGTACGGCTACACCTTC
>-|TRBJ1-2|-|TRBV10-3
CAISENGLGGYTF
TGTGCCATCAGTGAGAATGGGTTAGGAGGCTACACCTTC
>few|TRBJ2-2|-|TRBV7-2
CASSLTAKGTGELFF
TGTGCCAGCAGCCTAACAGCAAAAGGCACCGGGGAGCTGTTTTTT
>-|TRBJ2-5|TRBD1|TRBV28
CASSLPPTGGRETQYF
TGTGCCAGCAGTTTGCCACCGACAGGGGGCCGGGAGACCCAGTACTTC